The 29 T cell receptor beta chains below all came from one sample that was sequenced in a study of tumour-infiltrating T cells in Burkitt lymphoma. Method: immunoSEQ multiplex PCR; TCRdb's copy keeps in-frame clones and lacks some. The sample holds about 46,000 clones; roughly 30% are singletons and the top ten take 2.9%. Sequencing input: tumor tissue. The source is a human donor with Burkitt lymphoma.

The chain uses TRBV4-3 and TRBJ1-3; D unclear. Germline V lookup: CDR1 LGHNA, CDR2 YSLEER. Trimming shortened V by 1 base and J by 3 bases, and 10 bases separated the two germline ends. The CDR3 contains 15 residues. The CDR3 nucleotides are TGCGCCAGCAGCCAAGCCCGGAGCTTTGGAAACACCATATATTTT. Its protein product is CASSQARSFGNTIYF.

This clone has only a few counts. The CDR3 nucleotides are TGTGCCAGTAGTTCGGGACCTACTTTCTATGGCTACACCTTC. As protein: CASSSGPTFYGYTF. The V call is TRBV19, the J call TRBJ1-2; possibly TRBD1 for D (5 bases). Germline V gene lookup returns CDR1 LNHDA and CDR2 SQIVND (reference sequence). The ends were cut back, 5 bases at V and 4 bases at J, with 14 bases in the middle. The CDR3 totals 14 residues.

This clone was seen only a few times. The rearrangement joins TRBV4-3 to TRBJ1-1; D might be TRBD1 (5 bases). Germline assignment: CDR1 LGHNA and CDR2 YSLEER. This CDR3 spans 17 amino acids. Trimming removed 0 bases at V and 4 bases at J, with 18 bases between. The CDR3 protein is CASSQDGTAAGGTEAFF. Here the CDR3 DNA reads TGCGCCAGCAGCCAAGATGGGACCGCGGCGGGGGGCACTGAAGCTTTCTTT.

Concerning this clone itself: Within the sample, other DNA sequences also encode this same CDR3. CDR3 loop: CASSPGYEQYF. The CDR3 DNA sequence: TGTGCCAGCTCGCCAGGGTACGAGCAGTACTTC. This chain uses TRBV18 with TRBJ2-7, with D perhaps TRBD1 (5 bases). V was pared by 6 bases and J by 4 bases, with 7 bases between. CDR1 KGHSH and CDR2 LQKENI come from the germline V gene. This CDR3 region has 11 residues.

This clone has more than one count but fewer than ten. This sequence joins TRBV29-1 and TRBJ1-4; D may be TRBD1 (5 bases). The CDR3 is made up of 13 amino acids. CDR1 is SQVTM, CDR2 ANQGSEA, per germline. V lost 6 bases, J lost 6 bases, and 14 bases lay in between. The CDR3 sequence: CSVYGGIYEKLFF. CDR3 DNA sequence: TGCAGCGTGTACGGGGGGATTTATGAAAAACTGTTTTTT.

This clone was observed a handful of times. CDR3 in amino acids: CASSHGSTEAFF. The CDR3 coding sequence is TGTGCCAGCAGCCACGGGAGCACTGAAGCTTTCTTT. This rearrangement joins TRBV5-6 to TRBJ1-1; no definite D call. Trimming shortened V by 4 bases and J by 4 bases, and 8 bases separated the two germline ends. The CDR3 sequence is 12 residues long. Germline lookup yields CDR1 SGHDT and CDR2 YYEEEE.

The J gene is TRBJ2-6, the V gene TRBV9; D remains ambiguous. Trimming cost V 3 bases and J 3 bases, with 7 bases left between them. The CDR3 length is 14 residues. Germline CDR1 SGDLS, CDR2 YYNGEE. DNA for the CDR3: TGTGCCAGCAGCGCCCCAGGTGGGGCCAACGTCCTGACTTTC. Amino acids: CASSAPGGANVLTF.

This chain links TRBV19 with TRBJ1-4; D is possibly TRBD1 (5 bases). The V end was cut by 7 bases, the J end by 7 bases, with 22 bases between. CDR1 is LNHDA, CDR2 SQIVND, per germline (reference sequence). This CDR3 comprises 16 residues. CDR3 bases: TGTGCCAGTACCTCCCCGAGGGGAATCCTGGGTGAAAAACTGTTTTTT. Encoded protein: CASTSPRGILGEKLFF.

The genes are TRBV5-6 and TRBJ2-7; either TRBD1 or TRBD2 may fit D (5 bases each). The CDR3 covers 14 residues. The germline V gene has CDR1 SGHDT and CDR2 YYEEEE. V shed 4 bases and J shed 2 bases, with 13 bases lying between them. The CDR3 DNA reads TGTGCCAGCAGCCTCGGGACGCTAACCTACGAGCAGTACTTC. This sequence encodes CASSLGTLTYEQYF.

This clone was seen more than once but under ten times. V is TRBV29-1 and J is TRBJ2-7, with a possible D match to TRBD1 (5 bases). V lost 0 bases, J lost 8 bases, and 14 bases lay in between. The germline V gene has CDR1 SQVTM and CDR2 ANQGSEA. This CDR3 comprises 13 residues. In nucleotides, the CDR3 is TGCAGCGTTGAAGATCAGCAGGGAAGCAAGCAGTACTTC. This gives the protein CSVEDQQGSKQYF.

The V call is TRBV5-1, the J call TRBJ2-3, with 12 bases matching TRBD2. CDR3 length: 16 residues. Germline values: CDR1 SGHRS, CDR2 YFSETQ. Trimming removed 4 bases from V and 2 bases from J; junction bases left unmatched: 5. CDR3 coding DNA: TGCGCCAGCAGCACAGCTAGCGGGGGGGCCACAGATACGCAGTATTTT. This encodes CASSTASGGATDTQYF.

The chain has TRBV7-8 and TRBJ2-5; 15 bases line up with TRBD2. V was clipped by 6 bases and J by 5 bases; unmatched bases: 7. There are 16 residues in the CDR3. Germline V lookup: CDR1 SGHVS, CDR2 FQNEAQ. The CDR3 spells CASRPGLAGGRETQYF. The CDR3 nucleotides read TGTGCCAGCAGACCCGGACTAGCGGGGGGGCGGGAGACCCAGTACTTC.

The rearrangement joins TRBV4-1 to TRBJ1-2, with 8 bases identical to TRBD1. Germline CDR1 MGHRA, CDR2 YSYEKL. V lost 1 base and J lost 4; bases outside the gene matches: 5. The CDR3 runs 15 residues. CDR3 in amino acids: CASSQAQGVSYGYTF. Here the CDR3 DNA reads TGCGCCAGCAGCCAAGCACAGGGGGTTTCCTATGGCTACACCTTC.

The V call is TRBV6-5, the J call TRBJ2-5, with D possibly TRBD2 on 7 matching bases. CDR1 and CDR2 (germline): MNHEY, SVGAGI. The V and J ends lost 2 bases and 1 base respectively, with 11 bases between them. This CDR3 has 15 residues. The CDR3 DNA is TGTGCCAGCAGTTACAGGGGGGGGGTCCAAGAGACCCAGTACTTC. Amino acid sequence: CASSYRGGVQETQYF.

The rearrangement uses TRBV5-1 and TRBJ1-5; tentatively, D is TRBD1 (5 bases). Trimming cost V 4 bases and J 0 bases, with 8 bases left between them. The CDR3 spans 14 residues. Germline-derived CDR1 and CDR2 are SGHRS and YFSETQ. The CDR3 loop reads CASSPGHSNQPQHF. DNA of the CDR3: TGCGCCAGCAGCCCAGGACATAGCAATCAGCCCCAGCATTTT. The full variable domain, with the rest looked up from reference TRBV5-1 and TRBJ1-5, is KAGVTQTPRYLIKTRGQQVTLSCSPISGHRSVSWYQQTPGQGLQFLFEYFSETQRNKGNFPGRFSGRQFSNSRSEMNVSTLELGDSALYLCASSPGHSNQPQHFGDGTRLSIL.

The chain combines TRBV5-1 with TRBJ2-7; 9 positions agree with TRBD1. This CDR3 is built from 15 residues. CDR1 is SGHRS, CDR2 YFSETQ, per germline. Trimming cost V 4 bases and J 10 bases; bases outside gene matches: 15. CDR3 residues: CASSGRTGAGRKQYF. The CDR3 bases are TGCGCCAGCAGCGGGCGGACAGGGGCCGGCAGGAAACAGTACTTC.

This clone was counted a few times. The V call is TRBV4-3, the J call TRBJ2-5; the D gene is possibly TRBD1 (6 bases). Per the germline V gene, CDR1 is LGHNA and CDR2 is YSLEER. The CDR3 covers 15 residues. V was trimmed by 1 base and J by 5 bases, leaving 14 bases between them. The CDR3, as DNA: TGCGCCAGCAGCCAAGGGGAAGGGGGTTTCGAGACCCAGTACTTC. Encoded protein: CASSQGEGGFETQYF.

The rearrangement uses TRBV27 and TRBJ1-4; D is uncertain. The CDR3 extends over 13 amino acids. V lost 5 bases, J lost 1 base, and 5 bases lay in between. Germline loops: CDR1 MNHEY, CDR2 SMNVEV (reference sequence). The CDR3 DNA follows: TGTGCCAGCAGTATATTAACTAATGAAAAACTGTTTTTT. This sequence encodes CASSILTNEKLFF.

This chain's CDR3 is CASTSHTEAFF. The CDR3 coding sequence is TGTGCCAGCACCTCTCATACTGAAGCTTTCTTT. The chain uses TRBV7-9 and TRBJ1-1; D remains unclear. The length of the CDR3 is 11 residues. With 7 bases removed from V and 5 bases from J, the gap between germline ends came to 8 bases. The germline V gene has CDR1 SEHNR and CDR2 FQNEAQ (reference sequence).

The V call is TRBV19, the J call TRBJ2-7; TRBD1 or TRBD2 may be the D gene (7 bases each). With 9 bases removed from V and 6 bases from J, the gap between germline ends came to 24 bases. In germline, CDR1 is LNHDA, CDR2 SQIVND (reference sequence). The CDR3 runs 15 residues. The DNA for the CDR3 is TGTGCCAGGAACCCCCCGGGCAGGGGGGGCCTCGAGCAGTACTTC. Its protein is CARNPPGRGGLEQYF.

The gene calls are TRBV7-2 and TRBJ2-3; possibly TRBD2 for D (8 bases). The CDR3 is 15 amino acids. CDR1 and CDR2 (germline): SGHTA, FQGNSA. Trimming pared 5 bases from V and 11 bases from J, leaving 23 bases between. The CDR3 DNA reads as TGTGCCAGCAGCCCAGCGGGACAGCCCGGGGGGGGGCAGTATTTT. This sequence encodes CASSPAGQPGGGQYF.

The chain uses TRBV4-2 and TRBJ2-3, with D unclear. Germline-derived CDR1 and CDR2 are LGHNA and YNFKEQ. CDR3 length: 15 amino acids. Deletions cut 0 bases from V and 2 bases from J, with 9 bases between. CDR3 amino acids: CASSQDGGYTDTQYF. The CDR3 DNA reads as TGTGCCAGCAGCCAAGATGGCGGCTACACAGATACGCAGTATTTT.

This sequence joins TRBV28 and TRBJ1-2; 7 bases map to TRBD1. CDR3 length: 14 residues. Looked up from germline, CDR1 is MDHEN and CDR2 is SYDVKM. After removal of 4 bases from V and 8 bases from J, the junction contained 10 bases not matched to a gene. CDR3 region: CASSSTGDWTGYTF. The CDR3 DNA reads as TGTGCCAGCAGTTCTACAGGGGATTGGACCGGCTACACCTTC.

This chain uses TRBV5-4 with TRBJ1-1, with D possibly being TRBD1 (6 bases). V was shortened by 3 bases and J by 2 bases, with 14 bases between the two germline ends. Per germline, CDR1 SGHNT and CDR2 YYREEE (reference sequence). The CDR3 loop spans 15 amino acids. CDR3 region: CASSYQKTGNTEAFF. CDR3 in DNA: TGTGCCAGCAGCTACCAAAAGACAGGAAACACTGAAGCTTTCTTT.

The J gene is TRBJ2-5, the V gene TRBV5-4, with TRBD2 matching over 11 bases. Trimming at V came to 0 bases and at J to 2 bases, leaving 6 bases not matched to a gene. The CDR3 is 17 residues long. Germline values: CDR1 SGHNT, CDR2 YYREEE (reference sequence). DNA of the CDR3: TGTGCCAGCAGCTTGGCTCCGACTAGCGGGGTTCAAGAGACCCAGTACTTC. Protein product: CASSLAPTSGVQETQYF.

The gene calls are TRBV6-1 and TRBJ1-5; D is undetermined. This CDR3 is built from 11 residues. Trimming stripped 5 bases from V and 13 bases from J, with 12 bases between. CDR1 and CDR2 from the germline V gene are MNHNS and SASEGT. This chain's CDR3 is CASSRSREQHF. For the CDR3, the DNA is TGTGCCAGCAGTAGGAGTCGAGAACAGCATTTT.

This clone has a handful of counts. The CDR3 sequence is CSVEKGQGARGYTF. The CDR3 DNA reads TGCAGCGTTGAGAAGGGCCAGGGGGCGAGGGGCTACACCTTC. The chain uses TRBV29-1 and TRBJ1-2, with 8 bases identical to TRBD1. Germline V gives CDR1 SQVTM, CDR2 ANQGSEA. The CDR3 is 14 amino acids. With 3 bases clipped from V and 8 bases from J, the junction kept 11 bases outside the gene matches.

The V and J genes are TRBV7-9 and TRBJ1-1, with D possibly matching TRBD1 (5 bases). The CDR3 extends over 17 amino acids. With 1 base removed from V and 6 bases from J, the gap between germline ends came to 21 bases. The V gene's germline CDR1 is SEHNR and CDR2 FQNEAQ (reference sequence). The CDR3 here is CASSLGVSGLGDAEAFF. For the CDR3, the DNA is TGTGCCAGCAGCTTAGGGGTATCAGGGCTCGGGGACGCTGAAGCTTTCTTT.

The chain recombines TRBV30 with TRBJ1-2; possibly TRBD1 for D (6 bases). V lost 6 bases and J lost 4, with 18 bases in between. CDR1 GTSNPN and CDR2 SVGIG come from the germline V gene (reference sequence). The CDR3 has 14 amino acids. The CDR3, as DNA: TGTGCCTGCCCAGGGGCGTGGGCTTTCTATGGCTACACCTTC. Its translation is CACPGAWAFYGYTF.